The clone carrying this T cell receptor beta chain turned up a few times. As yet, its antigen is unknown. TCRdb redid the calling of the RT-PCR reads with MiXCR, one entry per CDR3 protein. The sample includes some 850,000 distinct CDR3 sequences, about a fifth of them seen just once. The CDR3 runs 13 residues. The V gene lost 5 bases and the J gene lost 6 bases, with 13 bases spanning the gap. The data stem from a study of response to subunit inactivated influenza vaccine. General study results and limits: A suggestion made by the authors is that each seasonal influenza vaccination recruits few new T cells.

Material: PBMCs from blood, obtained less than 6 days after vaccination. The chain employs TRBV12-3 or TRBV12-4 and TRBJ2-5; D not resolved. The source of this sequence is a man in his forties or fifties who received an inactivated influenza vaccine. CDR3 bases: TGTGCCAGCAGTCCCGGACCCACCCAGACCCAGTACTTC. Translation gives CASSPGPTQTQYF.